The following is a T cell receptor beta chain sequence with its context. This sample was included in a study of control samples from healthy donors and cancer patients. Method: immunoSEQ multiplex PCR; TCRdb's copy keeps in-frame clones and lacks some. The sample contains approximately 190,000 clones, about 91% of which appear only once. Deletions cut 4 bases from V and 0 bases from J, with 11 bases between. The CDR3 has 14 residues. Germline V lookup: CDR1 SGHRS, CDR2 YFSETQ. The sample consisted of blood. The receptor was derived from a man younger than 40 in good health. The rearrangement joins TRBV5-1 to TRBJ2-7; weak D call: TRBD2 (6 bases). The DNA for the CDR3 is TGCGCCAGCAGCCCGGGGGACGCCTCCTACGAGCAGTACTTC. Protein: CASSPGDASYEQYF.